This T cell receptor beta chain was identified during a study of blood T cell repertoires in COVID-19. The overall study: Samples taken during acute and convalescent COVID-19 were collected in the United States, Italy and Spain. T cells, B-cell-depleted T cells, or PBMCs provided the cDNA or gDNA that served as material.

The CDR3 has 15 amino acids. V was pared by 6 bases and J by 8 bases, with 19 bases between. Germline CDR1 is LNHDA and CDR2 is SQIVND (reference sequence). Original data processing: Amplified reference gene primers provided the basis for estimating nucleated cell counts. Clones were read by immunoSEQ multiplex PCR, and TCRdb kept only the in-frame ones, dropping some. V and J calls and clone size are as listed in that table; D and trimming were resolved from the DNA. The table has about 270,000 clones, under 90% seen once; the top ten hold less than 3%. The TCR was taken from a woman aged 55-70 years with active or convalescent COVID-19. The J gene is TRBJ1-4, the V gene TRBV19, with D perhaps matching TRBD1 (6 bases). The sample was peripheral blood. The CDR3 loop reads CASSLSWGLTEKLFF. The DNA of the CDR3 is TGTGCCAGTAGCCTGTCGTGGGGGCTTACGGAAAAACTGTTTTTT.